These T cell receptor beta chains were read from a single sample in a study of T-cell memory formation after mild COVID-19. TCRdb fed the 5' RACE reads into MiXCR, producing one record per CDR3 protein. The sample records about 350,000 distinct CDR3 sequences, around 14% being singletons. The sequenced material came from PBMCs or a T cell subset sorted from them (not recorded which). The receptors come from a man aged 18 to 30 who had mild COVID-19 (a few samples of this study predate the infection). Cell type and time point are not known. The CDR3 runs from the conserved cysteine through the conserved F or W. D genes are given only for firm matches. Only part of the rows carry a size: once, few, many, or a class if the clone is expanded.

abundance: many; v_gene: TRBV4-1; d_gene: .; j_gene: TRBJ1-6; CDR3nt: TGCGCCAGCAGCCAGGAGGATTCACCCCTCCACTTT; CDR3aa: CASSQEDSPLHF
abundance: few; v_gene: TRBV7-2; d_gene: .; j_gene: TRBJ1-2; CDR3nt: TGTGCCAGCAGCTTAATCGGACAGTATTATGGCTACACCTTC; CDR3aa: CASSLIGQYYGYTF
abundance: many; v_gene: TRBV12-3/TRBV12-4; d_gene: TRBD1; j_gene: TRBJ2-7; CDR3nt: TGTGCCAGCACCCTGGCGGGACAGGGGCGCTACGAGCAGTACTTC; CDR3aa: CASTLAGQGRYEQYF
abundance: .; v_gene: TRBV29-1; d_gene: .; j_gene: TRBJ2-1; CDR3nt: TGCAGCGTTTCGGGGCAGTCGGGCTCCTACAATGAGCAGTTCTTC; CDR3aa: CSVSGQSGSYNEQFF
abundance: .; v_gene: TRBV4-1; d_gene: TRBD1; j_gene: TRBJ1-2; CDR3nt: TGCGCCAGCAGCCAAGGGGGACAGGGGGACTATGGCTACACCTTC; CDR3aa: CASSQGGQGDYGYTF
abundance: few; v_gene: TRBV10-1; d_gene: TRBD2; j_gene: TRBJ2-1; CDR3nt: TGCGCCAGCAGTGCCGTTCTAGCGGGGACCTACAATGAGCAGTTCTTC; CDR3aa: CASSAVLAGTYNEQFF
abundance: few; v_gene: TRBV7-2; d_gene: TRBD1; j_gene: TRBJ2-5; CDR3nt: TGTGCCAGCAGCTTCAACAGGGGGCGCCAAGAGACCCAGTACTTC; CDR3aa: CASSFNRGRQETQYF
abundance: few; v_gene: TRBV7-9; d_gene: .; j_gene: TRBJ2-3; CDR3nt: TGTGCCAGCAGCTTAGAAGTAGGGGTTGGTACGCAGTATTTT; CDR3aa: CASSLEVGVGTQYF
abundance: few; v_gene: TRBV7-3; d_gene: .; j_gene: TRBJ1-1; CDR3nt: TGTGCCAGCAGCTTATCGGGTATAAACACTGAAGCTTTCTTT; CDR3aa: CASSLSGINTEAFF
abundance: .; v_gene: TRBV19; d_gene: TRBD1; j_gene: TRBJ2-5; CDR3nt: TGTGCCAGTAGTGCCGGGACAGGGACAGAGACCCAGTACTTC; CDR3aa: CASSAGTGTETQYF
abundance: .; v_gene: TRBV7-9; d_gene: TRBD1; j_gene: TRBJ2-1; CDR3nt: TGTGCCAGCAGCCCCCGGGGGACAGGGTTCGGTGAGCAGTTCTTC; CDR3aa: CASSPRGTGFGEQFF
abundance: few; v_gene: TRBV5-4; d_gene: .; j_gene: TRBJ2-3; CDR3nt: TGTGCCAGCAGCTCACGGGCCTACACAGATACGCAGTATTTT; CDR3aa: CASSSRAYTDTQYF
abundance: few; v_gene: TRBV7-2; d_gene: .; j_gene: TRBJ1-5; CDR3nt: TGTGCCAGCAGCAGAGGAGCTGGGGATAGGCGTCAGCCCCAGCATTTT; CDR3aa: CASSRGAGDRRQPQHF
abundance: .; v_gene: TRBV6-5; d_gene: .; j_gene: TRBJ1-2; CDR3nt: TGTGCCAGCAGTTATTCAACAGGGATCTATGGCTACACCTTC; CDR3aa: CASSYSTGIYGYTF
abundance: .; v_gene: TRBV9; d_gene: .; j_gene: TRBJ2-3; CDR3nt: TGTGCCAGCAGCCTGAGCGGACCAGTCACAGATACGCAGTATTTT; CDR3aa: CASSLSGPVTDTQYF
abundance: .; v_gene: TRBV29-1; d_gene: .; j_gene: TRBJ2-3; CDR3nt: TGCAGCGTTGGGGGCGTAGGCGCCATGGATACGCAGTATTTT; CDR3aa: CSVGGVGAMDTQYF
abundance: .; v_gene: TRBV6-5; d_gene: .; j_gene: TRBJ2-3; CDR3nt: TGTGCCAGCAGTTATCAGGTTGGGAGCACAGATACGCAGTATTTT; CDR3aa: CASSYQVGSTDTQYF
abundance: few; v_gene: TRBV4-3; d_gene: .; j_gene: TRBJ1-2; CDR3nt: TGCGCCAGCAGCCAAGATCCGAACGGGGGGGGCTACACCTTC; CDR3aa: CASSQDPNGGGYTF
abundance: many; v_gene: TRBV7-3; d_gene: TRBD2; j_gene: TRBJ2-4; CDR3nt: TGTGCCAGCAGCCGTACTAGCGGGGGGTCCAAAAACATTCAGTACTTC; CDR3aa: CASSRTSGGSKNIQYF
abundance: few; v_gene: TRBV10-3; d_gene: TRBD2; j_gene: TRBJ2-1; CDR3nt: TGTGCCATCAGTCTAGCGGGTGGGGGCGGTGAGCAGTTCTTC; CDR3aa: CAISLAGGGGEQFF
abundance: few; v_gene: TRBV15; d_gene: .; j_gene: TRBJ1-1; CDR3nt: TGTGCCACCAGCAGAGATGGGGACGGGAGCCTAGCTTTCTTT; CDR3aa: CATSRDGDGSLAFF
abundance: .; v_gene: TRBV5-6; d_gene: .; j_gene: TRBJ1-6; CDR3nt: TGTGCCAGCAGCTTGGATCGGGGGACAATTTCACCCCTCCACTTT; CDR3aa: CASSLDRGTISPLHF
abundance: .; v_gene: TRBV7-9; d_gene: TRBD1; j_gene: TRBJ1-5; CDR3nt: TGTGCCAGCAGCTCGGGACAGGGGGTGATGTTTAGCAATCAGCCCCAGCATTTT; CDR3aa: CASSSGQGVMFSNQPQHF
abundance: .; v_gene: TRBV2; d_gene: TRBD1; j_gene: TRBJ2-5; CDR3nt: TGTGCCAGCAGTGAAGCGGGACAGACCCAAGAGACCAAGTACTTC; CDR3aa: CASSEAGQTQETKYF
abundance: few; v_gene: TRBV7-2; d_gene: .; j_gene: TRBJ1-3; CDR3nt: TGTGCCAGCAGCTTAGATTCCCGTTTTTCTGGAAACACCATATATTTT; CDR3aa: CASSLDSRFSGNTIYF
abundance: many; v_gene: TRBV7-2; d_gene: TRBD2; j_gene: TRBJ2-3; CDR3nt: TGTGCCAGCAGCTCCAGCGGGGATCGCACAGATACGCAGTATTTT; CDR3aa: CASSSSGDRTDTQYF
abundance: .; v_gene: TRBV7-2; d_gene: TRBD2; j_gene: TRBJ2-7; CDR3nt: TGTGCCAGCAGCTTAGGGCGGGGGGGCTACGAGCAGTACTTC; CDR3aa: CASSLGRGGYEQYF
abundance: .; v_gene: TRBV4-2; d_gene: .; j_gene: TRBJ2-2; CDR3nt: TGTGCCAGCAGCCCTAAGGGGGGGGCCCTCACCGGGGAGCTGTTTTTT; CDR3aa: CASSPKGGALTGELFF
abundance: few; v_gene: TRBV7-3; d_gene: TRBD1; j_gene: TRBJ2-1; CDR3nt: TGTGCCAGCAGCTTAACTGGGGACAGCTTTCGGAATGAGCAGTTCTTC; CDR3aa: CASSLTGDSFRNEQFF
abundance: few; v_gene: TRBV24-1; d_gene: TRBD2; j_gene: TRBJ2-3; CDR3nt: TGTGCCACCAGTGACATTAGCGGGGGGGCCCCAGATACGCAGTATTTT; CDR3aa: CATSDISGGAPDTQYF
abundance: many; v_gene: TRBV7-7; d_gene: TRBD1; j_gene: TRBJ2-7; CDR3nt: TGTGCCAGCAGCCCTCGGACAGGGGGCTCCTACGAGCAGTACTTC; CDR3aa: CASSPRTGGSYEQYF
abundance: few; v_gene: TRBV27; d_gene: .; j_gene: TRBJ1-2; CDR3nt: TGTGCCAGCAGTTTATCGAATGGGGCAGGGCTCCGTGATGGCTACACCTTC; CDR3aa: CASSLSNGAGLRDGYTF
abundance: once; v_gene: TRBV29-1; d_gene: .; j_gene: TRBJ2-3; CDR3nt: TGCAGCGTTCTGCAGGGCACAGATACGCAGTATTTT; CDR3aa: CSVLQGTDTQYF
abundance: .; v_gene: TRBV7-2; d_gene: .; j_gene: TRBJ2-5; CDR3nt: TGTGCCAGCAGCTTAGACCCCCTCTGGTGGGAGGAGACCCAGTACTTC; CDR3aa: CASSLDPLWWEETQYF
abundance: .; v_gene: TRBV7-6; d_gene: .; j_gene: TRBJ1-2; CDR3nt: TGTGCCAGCGGGGGAGGTTTCTATGGCTACACCTTC; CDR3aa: CASGGGFYGYTF
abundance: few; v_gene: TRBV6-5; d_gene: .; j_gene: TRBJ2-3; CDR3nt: TGTGCCAGCGGATACCGGGACACCACAGATACGCAGTATTTT; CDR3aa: CASGYRDTTDTQYF
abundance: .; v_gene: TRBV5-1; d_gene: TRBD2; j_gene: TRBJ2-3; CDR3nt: TGCGCCAGCAGCTTCCCGCTAGCGGAGAGCACAGATACGCAGTATTTT; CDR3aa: CASSFPLAESTDTQYF
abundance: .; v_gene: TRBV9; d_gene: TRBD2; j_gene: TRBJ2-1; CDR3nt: TGTGCCAGCAGCCCGAAGTTTGGGAGCGGGGCCCTCTACAATGAGCAGTTCTTC; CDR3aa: CASSPKFGSGALYNEQFF
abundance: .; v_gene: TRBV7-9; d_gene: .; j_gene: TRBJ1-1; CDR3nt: TGTGCCAGCAGCTCCCGACAGGTGAGCACTGAAGCTTTCTTT; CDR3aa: CASSSRQVSTEAFF
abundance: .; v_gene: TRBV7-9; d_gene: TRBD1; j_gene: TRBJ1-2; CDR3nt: TGTGCCAGAAGCTTACGACAGGGGAGCCATGGCTACACCTTC; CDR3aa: CARSLRQGSHGYTF
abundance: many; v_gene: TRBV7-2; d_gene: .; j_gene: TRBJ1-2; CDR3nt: TGTGCCAGCAGCCAACCTAACTATGGCTACACCTTC; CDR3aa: CASSQPNYGYTF
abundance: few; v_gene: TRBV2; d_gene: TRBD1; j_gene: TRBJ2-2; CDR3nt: TGTGCCAGCAGTTGGGGACAGCCTAACACCGGGGAGCTGTTTTTT; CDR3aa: CASSWGQPNTGELFF
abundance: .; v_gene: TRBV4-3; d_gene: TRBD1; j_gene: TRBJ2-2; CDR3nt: TGCGCCAGCAGCCAAGGGCAGGGGGTCATCCCCGGGGAGCTGTTTTTT; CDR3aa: CASSQGQGVIPGELFF
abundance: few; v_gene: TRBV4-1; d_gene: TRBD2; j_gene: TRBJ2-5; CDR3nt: TGCGCCAGCAGCGTACCCGGGACTAGCGGGGCCCAAGAGACCCAGTACTTC; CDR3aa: CASSVPGTSGAQETQYF
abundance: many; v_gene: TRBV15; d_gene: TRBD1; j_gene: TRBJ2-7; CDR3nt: TGTGCCACCAGCAGAGGGGACAGTTCCTACGAGCAGTACTTC; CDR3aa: CATSRGDSSYEQYF
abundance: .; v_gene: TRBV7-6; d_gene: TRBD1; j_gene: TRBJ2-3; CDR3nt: TGTGCCAGCAGCTTACTCCTGGGGGACAGGGATAGAAAAGATACGCAGTATTTT; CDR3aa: CASSLLLGDRDRKDTQYF
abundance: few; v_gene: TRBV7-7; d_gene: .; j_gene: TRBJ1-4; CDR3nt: TGTGCTAGCAGCTTGTCAGGCGCAACTAATGAAAAACTGTTTTTT; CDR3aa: CASSLSGATNEKLFF
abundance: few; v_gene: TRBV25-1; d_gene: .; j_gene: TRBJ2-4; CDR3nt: TGTGCCAGCAGCCCCCATCCATCCTGGCTGGCCAAAAACATTCAGTACTTC; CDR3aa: CASSPHPSWLAKNIQYF
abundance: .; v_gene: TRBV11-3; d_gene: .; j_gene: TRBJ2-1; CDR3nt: TGTGCCAGCGGCAGTTTGGGTGAGCAGTTCTTC; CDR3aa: CASGSLGEQFF